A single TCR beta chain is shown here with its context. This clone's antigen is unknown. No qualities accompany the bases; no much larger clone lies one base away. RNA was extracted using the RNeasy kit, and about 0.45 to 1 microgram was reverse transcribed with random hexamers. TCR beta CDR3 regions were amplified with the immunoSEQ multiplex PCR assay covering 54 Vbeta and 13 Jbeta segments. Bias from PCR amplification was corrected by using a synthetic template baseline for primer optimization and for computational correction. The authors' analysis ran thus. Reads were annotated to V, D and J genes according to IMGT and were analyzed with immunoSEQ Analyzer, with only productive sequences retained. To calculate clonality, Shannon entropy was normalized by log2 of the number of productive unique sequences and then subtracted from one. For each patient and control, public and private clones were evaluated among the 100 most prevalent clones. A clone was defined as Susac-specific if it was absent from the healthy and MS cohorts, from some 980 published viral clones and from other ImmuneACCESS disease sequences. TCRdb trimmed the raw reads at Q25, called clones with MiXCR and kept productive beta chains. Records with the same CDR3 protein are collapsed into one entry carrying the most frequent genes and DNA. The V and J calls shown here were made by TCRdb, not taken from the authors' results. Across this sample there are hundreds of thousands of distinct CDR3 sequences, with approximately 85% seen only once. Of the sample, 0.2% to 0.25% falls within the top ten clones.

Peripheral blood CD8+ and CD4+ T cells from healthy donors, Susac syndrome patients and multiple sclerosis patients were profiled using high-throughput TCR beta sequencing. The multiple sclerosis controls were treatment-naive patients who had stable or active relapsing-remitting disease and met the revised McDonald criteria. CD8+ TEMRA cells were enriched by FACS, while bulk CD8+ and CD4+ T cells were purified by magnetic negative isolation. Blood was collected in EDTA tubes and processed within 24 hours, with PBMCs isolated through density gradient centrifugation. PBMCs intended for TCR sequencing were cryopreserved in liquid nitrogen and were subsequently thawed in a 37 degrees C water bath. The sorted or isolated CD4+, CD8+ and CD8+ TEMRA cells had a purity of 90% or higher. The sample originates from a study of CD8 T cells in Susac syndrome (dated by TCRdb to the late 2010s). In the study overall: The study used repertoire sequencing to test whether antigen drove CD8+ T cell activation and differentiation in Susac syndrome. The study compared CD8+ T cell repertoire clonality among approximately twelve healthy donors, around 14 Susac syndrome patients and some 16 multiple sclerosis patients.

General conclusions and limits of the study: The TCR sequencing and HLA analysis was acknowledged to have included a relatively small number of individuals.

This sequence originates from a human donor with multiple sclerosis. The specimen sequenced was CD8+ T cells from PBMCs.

For the CDR3, the sequence is CASSIQTSGFTNEQFF. In nucleotide form, the sequence is TGTGCCAGTAGTATCCAGACTAGCGGATTCACCAATGAGCAGTTCTTC. Recombination linked TRBV19 to TRBJ2-1; 9 bases in the junction line up with TRBD2. Based on the germline V gene (reference sequence), the CDR1 and CDR2 sequences are LNHDA and SQIVND. From V the trimming removes 3 bases and from J it removes 6 bases, while the gene matches leave 9 bases of the junction unaccounted for. The CDR3 covers 16 residues, taking in both the cysteine and the phenylalanine. The CDR3 DNA has 48 bases and is translated from base 1.